The 28 T cell receptor beta chains listed next were all sequenced from one sample in a study of blood T cell repertoires in COVID-19. The assay was immunoSEQ multiplex PCR, and TCRdb's table has in-frame clones only and misses some. The table records roughly 150,000 clones, 79% of them present only once. Sequencing was performed on PBMCs or T cells enriched from blood (not recorded which). The source of these receptors is an older woman in a cohort exposed to, infected with or recovered from COVID-19 (not recorded which).

This clone came up a few times. This chain joins TRBV18 and TRBJ2-7; a weak D match, TRBD2 (5 bases). V lost 3 bases to trimming and J lost 3 bases, with 15 bases between them. The germline CDR1 and CDR2 sequences are KGHSH and LQKENI. The CDR3 length is 15 residues. The CDR3 region is CASSPRAVPDYEQYF. In nucleotides, the CDR3 is TGTGCCAGCTCACCGCGGGCGGTGCCTGACTACGAGCAGTACTTC.

The CDR3 DNA sequence: TGTGCCAGCAGCTTGGGGGCCTCTGGGGCCAACGTCCTGACTTTC. It translates to CASSLGASGANVLTF. The chain employs TRBV5-4 and TRBJ2-6; unclear D gene. Between the trimmed V and J ends, which lost 0 bases and 0 bases, there was a span of 4 bases. This CDR3 region has 15 residues. The germline gives CDR1 SGHNT, CDR2 YYREEE (reference sequence).

This chain connects TRBV5-1 to TRBJ2-1, with D unclear. The V and J ends lost 5 bases and 6 bases respectively, with 12 bases between them. Per germline, CDR1 SGHRS and CDR2 YFSETQ. The CDR3 length is 13 residues. This CDR3 reads CASRDSSGNEQFF. In DNA form, the CDR3 reads TGCGCCAGCAGGGATTCTAGTGGCAATGAGCAGTTCTTC.

This chain uses TRBV6-5 with TRBJ1-1, with D possibly TRBD1 on 6 matching bases. V lost 4 bases and J lost 2, with 17 bases in between. Germline CDR1 is MNHEY and CDR2 is SVGAGI. This CDR3 has 16 amino acids. The CDR3 bases are TGTGCCAGCAGTTCGGTCAGCCAGGGGTTTAACACTGAAGCTTTCTTT. This codes for CASSSVSQGFNTEAFF.

This clone was found a few times. The junction differs from germline at one of its ends, possibly a read error. J is TRBJ2-7 and V is TRBV2; D perhaps matches TRBD1 (6 bases). In germline, CDR1 is SNHLY, CDR2 FYNNEI. The CDR3 is 13 amino acids. The CDR3 DNA sequence: TGTGCCAGCACACAGGACAGCCACACTCCTGAGCGCTTC. Translating it yields CASTQDSHTPERF.

V usage is TRBV6-2 or TRBV6-3 and J usage is TRBJ1-2; D perhaps matches TRBD1 (5 bases). This CDR3 comprises 11 residues. Trimming pared 2 bases from V and 7 bases from J, leaving 5 bases between. CDR1 MNHEY and CDR2 SVGEGT come from the germline V gene. In nucleotides, the CDR3 is TGTGCCAGCAGTTACCAGGGTGGCTACACCTTC. Amino acids: CASSYQGGYTF.

The rearrangement joins TRBV5-6 to TRBJ2-7; D unclear. The CDR3 loop spans 15 amino acids. The V and J ends lost 1 base and 0 bases respectively, with 11 bases between them. Germline lookup yields CDR1 SGHDT and CDR2 YYEEEE. CDR3 in DNA: TGTGCCAGCAGCTTGCTTGGCCAAACCTCCTACGAGCAGTACTTC. Its protein is CASSLLGQTSYEQYF.

This chain links TRBV7-8 with TRBJ2-3, with 7 bases identical to TRBD1. The CDR3 runs 17 residues. CDR1 is SGHVS, CDR2 FQNEAQ, per germline. Germline trimming cut 5 bases from V and 4 bases from J; bases unmatched to any gene: 15. The CDR3 bases are TGTGCCAGCAGCCCTTATTTCGGGGCAGGGGGTCCAGATACGCAGTATTTT. Translation: CASSPYFGAGGPDTQYF.

This chain links TRBV2 with TRBJ2-1; tentative D call: TRBD2 (5 bases). Deletions cut 7 bases from V and 5 bases from J, with 15 bases between. This CDR3 comprises 14 residues. Germline V gene data show CDR1 as SNHLY and CDR2 as FYNNEI. CDR3 sequence (DNA): TGTGCCAGCAAAACTAGTTGGGCCCACAATGAGCAGTTCTTC. Protein product: CASKTSWAHNEQFF.

The table lists this clone with a few counts. This chain links TRBV5-1 with TRBJ1-2; 7 bases are a match to TRBD1. The CDR3 consists of 14 residues. The V gene's germline CDR1 is SGHRS and CDR2 YFSETQ. V trimming: 2 bases; J trimming: 8 bases; junction bases outside the gene matches: 9. CDR3: CASSFDRAYVGYTF. For the CDR3, the DNA is TGCGCCAGCAGCTTCGACAGGGCCTATGTAGGCTACACCTTC.

The chain combines TRBV7-8 with TRBJ2-1; D might be TRBD2 (7 bases). The CDR3 length is 17 residues. Germline CDR1 is SGHVS and CDR2 is FQNEAQ. Trimming took off 3 bases at V and 1 base at J, with 16 bases between the two ends. This CDR3 reads CASSFNGGAGSYNEQFF. For the CDR3, the DNA is TGTGCCAGCAGCTTTAATGGGGGGGCGGGGTCCTACAATGAGCAGTTCTTC.

This sequence joins TRBV19 and TRBJ2-7, with 7 bases matching TRBD2. Per the germline V gene, CDR1 is LNHDA and CDR2 is SQIVND (reference sequence). V lost 3 bases, J lost 1 base, and 6 bases stayed unmatched. The CDR3 has 15 amino acids. CDR3 DNA sequence: TGTGCCAGTAGTATCAAGGGCGGGGGATCCTACGAGCAGTACTTC. It translates to CASSIKGGGSYEQYF.

The chain employs TRBV19 and TRBJ1-5; 8 positions agree with TRBD1. The CDR3 loop spans 15 amino acids. Germline-derived CDR1 and CDR2 are LNHDA and SQIVND (reference sequence). J was trimmed by 6 bases and V by 3 bases; bases with no gene match: 7. The CDR3 DNA sequence: TGTGCCAGTAGTATTGGTACAGGGGGAATTCAGCCCCAGCATTTT. This codes for CASSIGTGGIQPQHF.

V usage is TRBV28 and J usage is TRBJ1-6; 8 nucleotides align to TRBD1. From germline, CDR1 is MDHEN and CDR2 SYDVKM. With V trimmed by 4 bases and J by 6 bases, 11 bases remained unmatched. This CDR3 has 17 amino acids. DNA for the CDR3: TGTGCCAGCAGTTCCGTAGGCGGGACAGGAACTAATTCACCCCTCCACTTT. Its protein product is CASSSVGGTGTNSPLHF.

This clone was recorded a few times. The chain recombines TRBV27 with TRBJ1-6; D remains unclear. This CDR3 comprises 19 residues. The germline gives CDR1 MNHEY, CDR2 SMNVEV (reference sequence). V dropped 2 bases and J dropped 1 base, with 18 bases sitting between them. The CDR3 loop is CASSLIASSGRSYNSPLHF. The CDR3 nucleotides are TGTGCCAGCAGTTTAATTGCGTCGTCCGGGAGGTCCTATAATTCACCCCTCCACTTT.

The genes are TRBV5-5 and TRBJ1-2, with a possible D match to TRBD1 (5 bases). Trimming took 0 bases from V and 4 from J, leaving 13 bases between them. Germline CDR1 is SGHKS and CDR2 is YYEKEE (reference sequence). The CDR3 totals 15 residues. CDR3 sequence reads: CASSLAVGDFYGYTF. In DNA form, the CDR3 reads TGTGCCAGCAGCTTGGCAGTCGGGGACTTCTATGGCTACACCTTC.

The chain has TRBV5-1 and TRBJ1-1; no reliable D call. This CDR3 is built from 17 residues. V dropped 0 bases and J dropped 0 bases, with 15 bases sitting between them. Germline CDR1 SGHRS, CDR2 YFSETQ. The CDR3 DNA reads as TGCGCCAGCAGCTTGGCAAGCGGGCCCTTAATGAACACTGAAGCTTTCTTT. Its translation is CASSLASGPLMNTEAFF.

This chain links TRBV5-1 with TRBJ1-2, with 9 bases identical to TRBD1. Germline CDR1 and CDR2: SGHRS and YFSETQ. There are 14 residues in the CDR3. Trimming took 0 bases from V and 7 from J; bases not matched to a gene: 4. DNA for the CDR3: TGCGCCAGCAGCTTGGACAGGGGGCAGCGTGGCTACACCTTC. Translated, it gives CASSLDRGQRGYTF.

This clone was seen a single time. Compared with germline, one end of the junction differs, possibly owing to a read error. The DNA of the CDR3 is TGTGCCAGCAGCCCCGGGGAGAACGGATGGGTCAGAGGGCAGCACTTC. Protein sequence: CASSPGENGWVRGQHF. The chain couples TRBV25-1 to TRBJ2-7, with a tentative D call TRBD2 (5 bases). The CDR3 is 16 amino acids. Per the germline V gene, CDR1 is MGHDK and CDR2 is SYGVNS.

V is TRBV28 and J is TRBJ2-1; TRBD2 agrees at 14 bases. V lost 1 base and J lost 9; bases outside the gene matches: 5. CDR3 length: 16 amino acids. CDR1 is MDHEN and CDR2 is SYDVKM in the germline V gene. CDR3 bases: TGTGCCAGCAGTTTATACGGAGGACTAGCGGGAGGTGAGCAGTTCTTC. It encodes CASSLYGGLAGGEQFF.

This clone was recorded only once. The genes are TRBV7-6 and TRBJ2-5; D is unresolved. The CDR3 spans 16 residues. Trimming shortened V by 5 bases and J by 7 bases, and 23 bases separated the two germline ends. CDR1 and CDR2 from the germline V gene are SGHVS and FNYEAQ. The CDR3 DNA follows: TGTGCCAGCAGCGCCCCGCTGCAGTCGCTTTATGGGACCCAGTACTTC. Translated: CASSAPLQSLYGTQYF.

The J gene is TRBJ2-5, the V gene TRBV5-1; 7 nucleotides align to TRBD1. CDR1 is SGHRS and CDR2 is YFSETQ in the germline V gene. Germline trimming cut 4 bases from V and 2 bases from J; bases unmatched to any gene: 11. This CDR3 comprises 16 residues. In nucleotides, the CDR3 is TGCGCCAGCAGCCCCAACACCGGACAGGCACAAGAGACCCAGTACTTC. Its translation is CASSPNTGQAQETQYF.

The table lists this clone with a few counts. The V and J genes are TRBV27 and TRBJ1-5; D call uncertain. From germline, CDR1 is MNHEY and CDR2 SMNVEV (reference sequence). The CDR3 loop spans 14 amino acids. Trimming stripped 6 bases from V and 7 bases from J, with 16 bases between. The CDR3 spells CASSSVHAIQPQHF. The CDR3 nucleotides are TGTGCCAGCAGCTCAGTCCATGCAATCCAGCCCCAGCATTTT.

This clone came up a few times. The chain joins TRBV27 to TRBJ2-1; 12 bases are a match to TRBD1. Trimming at V came to 3 bases and at J to 12 bases, leaving 9 bases not matched to a gene. The CDR3 is 15 amino acids. Germline CDR1 MNHEY, CDR2 SMNVEV (reference sequence). CDR3 DNA: TGTGCCAGCAGTTTCGGTGGGACAGGGGGCAGGTGGCAGTTCTTC. It yields the protein CASSFGGTGGRWQFF.

The chain is built from TRBV7-8 and TRBJ2-1, with D possibly TRBD2 on 5 matching bases. CDR1 and CDR2 (germline): SGHVS, FQNEAQ. The CDR3 contains 12 residues. Trimming took off 3 bases at V and 9 bases at J, with 9 bases between the two ends. CDR3 protein: CASSFGRGEQFF. The CDR3 DNA reads TGTGCCAGCAGCTTTGGACGGGGTGAGCAGTTCTTC.

The chain recombines TRBV5-5 with TRBJ2-1; 7 bases align to TRBD2. CDR1 is SGHKS and CDR2 is YYEKEE in the germline V gene (reference sequence). The CDR3 consists of 15 residues. The V and J ends lost 3 bases and 2 bases, in that order; junction bases with no gene match: 5. In DNA form, the CDR3 reads TGTGCCAGCAGCTCAACTCTAGCGGCCTACAATGAGCAGTTCTTC. Its translation: CASSSTLAAYNEQFF.

The rearrangement joins TRBV11-2 to TRBJ2-7; D is possibly TRBD2 (5 bases). Per the germline V gene, CDR1 is SGHAT and CDR2 is FQNNGV. Trimming left V 5 bases short and J 3 bases short, with 8 bases between. This CDR3 spans 12 amino acids. CDR3 sequence (DNA): TGTGCCAGCAGCCCTGGACTCTACGAGCAGTACTTC. This translates into CASSPGLYEQYF. Using reference TRBV11-2 and TRBJ2-7 for the parts outside the CDR3, the full variable domain is EAGVAQSPRYKIIEKRQSVAFWCNPISGHATLYWYQQILGQGPKLLIQFQNNGVVDDSQLPKDRFSAERLKGVDSTLKIQPAKLEDSAVYLCASSPGLYEQYFGPGTRLTVT.

This clone was observed a handful of times. The chain uses TRBV18 and TRBJ2-7; D unclear. There are 13 residues in the CDR3. Germline assignment: CDR1 KGHSH and CDR2 LQKENI. V lost 3 bases, J lost 1 base, and 7 bases lay in between. The CDR3 is CASSPTPSYEQYF. As DNA, the CDR3 is TGTGCCAGCTCACCTACACCATCCTACGAGCAGTACTTC.